What follows describes a single T cell receptor beta chain. The antigen is not known. These data are taken from a study of T cell responses to AZD1222 COVID-19 vaccine. Study-wide findings and caveats: Of the AZD1222 recipients, only five to seven were seropositive at baseline. Most donors were white British and more were female, and clonal diversity was possibly underestimated.

In germline, CDR1 is LNHDA, CDR2 SQIVND (reference sequence). J gave up 2 bases and V 6 bases, and 11 bases lay outside the gene matches. There are 16 residues in the CDR3. Measured with immunoSEQ multiplex PCR; TCRdb has only the in-frame clones, and not every one. The sample shows some 100,000 clones, roughly 89% of them seen only once. The origin of this receptor is an adult who received the AZD1222 COVID-19 vaccine. The input for sequencing was peripheral blood, taken 28 days after the second AZD1222 dose. V gene TRBV19 combines with J gene TRBJ1-1; 8 positions agree with TRBD1. In DNA, the CDR3 is TGTGCCAGTAGGCCCCCTCCTGGACAGGGAAACACTGAAGCTTTCTTT. This codes for CASRPPPGQGNTEAFF.